This TCR beta chain was profiled in a study of T cells in Graves' hyperthyroidism and ophthalmopathy. TCR beta CDR3 regions were amplified from RNA. With the HTBI primer set, the TCR CDR3 went through a first round of RT-PCR. MiXCR, run by TCRdb on the multiplex PCR reads, gives a single entry per CDR3 protein. The sample includes roughly 420,000 distinct CDR3 sequences, roughly 13% of them seen just once. Clinical symptoms, serum thyroxine, TRAb, thyroid ultrasound and orbital computed tomography established diagnosis. Source material for PBMCs was more than 9.5 ml fresh peripheral blood. This clonotype occurred many times. This receptor was taken from a woman between 18 and 30 years old with Graves' hyperthyroidism. The specimen was blood.

CDR3 loop: CASRRQEYNSPLHF. CDR3 in DNA: TGTGCCAGCAGAAGACAGGAGTATAATTCACCCCTCCACTTT. This chain links TRBV6-1 with TRBJ1-6; maybe TRBD1 (6 bases). Trimming took 6 bases from V and 4 from J, leaving 10 bases between them. The CDR3 runs 14 residues. The germline V gene encodes CDR1 MNHNS and CDR2 SASEGT.